This TCR beta chain emerged from a study of response to subunit inactivated influenza vaccine. Study results and caveats: It was the authors' suggestion that each seasonal influenza vaccination recruits few new T cells.

This clonotype was observed a few times. Its antigen is as yet unknown. Germline assignment: CDR1 LGHNA and CDR2 YNFKEQ. This CDR3 is 16 amino acids long. The V and J ends lost 1 base and 3 bases respectively, with 15 bases between them. TCRdb re-derived calls from the RT-PCR reads in MiXCR, one entry per CDR3 protein. The table has over 150,000 distinct CDR3 sequences, 11% seen once. The sample here was non-naive T cells sorted from PBMCs, taken 40 to 50 days after vaccination. The TCR comes from a man in his fifties or sixties who received an inactivated influenza vaccine. V and J are TRBV4-2 and TRBJ1-2; D unclear. CDR3 amino acids: CASSQGASGLDYGYTF. The CDR3 nucleotides are TGTGCCAGCAGCCAAGGGGCCTCGGGGTTGGACTATGGCTACACCTTC.